This passage covers 31 T cell receptor beta chains from one sample sequenced in a study of cytomegalovirus exposure and HLA in healthy donors. PCR was performed using 60 Vbeta and 13 Jbeta primers. Repertoires were generated with immunoSEQ multiplex PCR, while TCRdb's copy carries only in-frame clones and drops some. The sample lists about 100,000 clones, roughly 74% occurring once. Sequences were obtained from PBMCs. Source of these receptors: a woman aged 35 to 49 in good health and CMV-seronegative.

The chain is built from TRBV9 and TRBJ2-1; 12 nucleotides match TRBD1. From germline, CDR1 is SGDLS and CDR2 YYNGEE. With V trimmed by 10 bases and J by 7 bases, 6 bases remained unmatched. The CDR3 consists of 13 residues. The CDR3 DNA sequence: TGTGCCCACCGGGACAGGGGGCAGAATGAGCAGTTCTTC. The encoded protein is CAHRDRGQNEQFF. Full variable domain (outside the CDR3, taken from reference TRBV9 and TRBJ2-1): DSGVTQTPKHLITATGQRVTLRCSPRSGDLSVYWYQQSLDQGLQFLIQYYNGEERAKGNILERFSAQQFPDLHSELNLSSLELGDSALYFCAHRDRGQNEQFFGPGTRLTVL.

This clone turned up a few times. The chain couples TRBV4-3 to TRBJ2-1; 12 nucleotides match TRBD2. Looked up from germline, CDR1 is LGHNA and CDR2 is YSLEER. The V gene end was trimmed by 3 bases and the J gene end by 7 bases; junction bases not matched to a gene: 7. This CDR3 is 16 amino acids long. CDR3: CASSHHLAGGPNEQFF. As DNA, the CDR3 is TGCGCCAGCAGCCATCACCTAGCGGGGGGGCCGAATGAGCAGTTCTTC.

The CDR3 reads CASSQEIISPLHF. The CDR3 nucleotides read TGCGCCAGCAGCCAAGAAATCATCTCACCCCTCCACTTT. The V and J genes are TRBV4-1 and TRBJ1-6; no clear D. The germline V and J ends were trimmed by 0 bases and 10 bases, with 7 bases remaining between them. The CDR3 is 13 amino acids. Germline assignment: CDR1 MGHRA and CDR2 YSYEKL.

CDR3 protein: CASSTDRGRGEQYF. The CDR3 DNA follows: TGTGCCAGTAGTACAGACAGGGGGCGCGGCGAGCAGTACTTC. The chain uses TRBV19 and TRBJ2-7; TRBD1 matches at 10 bases. The CDR3 has 14 residues. Germline V CDR1 and CDR2: LNHDA, SQIVND (reference sequence). V dropped 4 bases and J dropped 6; count of bases not matched to a gene: 6.

The V and J genes are TRBV19 and TRBJ2-2; D is ambiguous. CDR3 length equals 14 residues. V lost 0 bases and J 4 bases, leaving 6 bases between the germline ends. Germline lookup yields CDR1 LNHDA and CDR2 SQIVND (reference sequence). The CDR3 nucleotides read TGTGCCAGTAGTATAGACACTCGCACCGGGGAGCTGTTTTTT. This translates into CASSIDTRTGELFF.

This clone was seen a handful of times. The CDR3: CASARYEAPSGANVLTF. The CDR3 coding sequence is TGTGCCAGCGCCCGATACGAAGCCCCCTCTGGGGCCAACGTCCTGACTTTC. This chain uses TRBV19 with TRBJ2-6, with unresolved D. Germline CDR1 reads LNHDA; CDR2 reads SQIVND (reference sequence). There are 17 residues in the CDR3. Trimming stripped 9 bases from V and 0 bases from J, with 18 bases between.

This clone came up once. This chain uses TRBV7-9 with TRBJ2-1; D gene ambiguous. V lost 1 base, J lost 10 bases, and 20 bases lay in between. Germline CDR1 reads SEHNR; CDR2 reads FQNEAQ (reference sequence). CDR3 length equals 16 residues. The chain's CDR3 is CASSLGIGYLAVEQFF. Written as DNA, the CDR3 is TGTGCCAGCAGCTTAGGAATCGGTTACCTCGCGGTGGAGCAGTTCTTC.

The chain recombines TRBV10-1 with TRBJ2-1, with D maybe TRBD1 (6 bases). This CDR3 has 17 amino acids. Trimming shortened V by 0 bases and J by 7 bases, and 19 bases separated the two germline ends. The germline V gene has CDR1 WNHNN and CDR2 SYGVQD (reference sequence). The CDR3 DNA sequence: TGCGCCAGCAGTGAGTCTATGGGGGCTAGGATGGGTAATGAGCAGTTCTTC. Amino acids: CASSESMGARMGNEQFF.

This clone was detected only a few times. The V and J genes are TRBV28 and TRBJ2-7; no definite D call. The V end lost 5 bases, the J end lost 0 bases, and 5 bases lay between the germline ends. This CDR3 has 12 residues. Germline V gives CDR1 MDHEN, CDR2 SYDVKM. As DNA, the CDR3 is TGTGCCAGCAGTCGCGGCTCCTACGAGCAGTACTTC. Translated: CASSRGSYEQYF.

Here the CDR3 DNA reads TGCGCCAGCAGCTCTGACAGATACAATGAGCAGTTCTTC. Encoded protein: CASSSDRYNEQFF. The chain uses TRBV5-1 and TRBJ2-1; TRBD1 is a possible D gene (5 bases). Trimming took 3 bases from V and 4 from J, leaving 8 bases between them. Germline lookup yields CDR1 SGHRS and CDR2 YFSETQ. This CDR3 has 13 amino acids.

This rearrangement joins TRBV2 to TRBJ2-2; 11 nucleotides agree with TRBD1. The V gene end was trimmed by 7 bases and the J gene end by 4 bases; junction bases not matched to a gene: 2. Looked up from germline, CDR1 is SNHLY and CDR2 is FYNNEI. The CDR3 sequence is 14 residues long. CDR3 region: CASTGQGGTGELFF. For the CDR3, the DNA is TGTGCCAGCACGGGACAGGGGGGCACCGGGGAGCTGTTTTTT.

The chain has TRBV4-3 and TRBJ2-7; 10 nucleotides agree with TRBD2. V was pared by 0 bases and J by 3 bases, with 5 bases of the junction left unmatched. The V gene's germline CDR1 is LGHNA and CDR2 YSLEER. The CDR3 is 16 residues long. The CDR3 protein is CASSQDGTSDYYEQYF. Written as DNA, the CDR3 is TGCGCCAGCAGCCAAGACGGGACTAGCGACTACTACGAGCAGTACTTC.

This sequence joins TRBV7-2 and TRBJ2-1, with TRBD2 matching over 7 bases. Germline values: CDR1 SGHTA, CDR2 FQGNSA. The CDR3 loop spans 16 amino acids. Trimming at V came to 6 bases and at J to 0 bases, leaving 8 bases not matched to a gene. Written as DNA, the CDR3 is TGTGCCAGCAGGGGGCCGGGGGGAAGCTCCTACAATGAGCAGTTCTTC. Translated, it gives CASRGPGGSSYNEQFF.

The sample holds a few counts of this clone. The chain employs TRBV5-1 and TRBJ2-7, with 8 bases matching TRBD1. J lost 2 bases, V lost 4 bases, and 8 bases had no gene match. The CDR3 has 15 amino acids. Germline-derived CDR1 and CDR2 are SGHRS and YFSETQ. The chain's CDR3 is CASSAGTGGPYEQYF. In DNA, the CDR3 is TGCGCCAGCAGCGCCGGGACAGGAGGCCCCTACGAGCAGTACTTC. Using reference TRBV5-1 and TRBJ2-7 for the parts outside the CDR3, the full variable domain is KAGVTQTPRYLIKTRGQQVTLSCSPISGHRSVSWYQQTPGQGLQFLFEYFSETQRNKGNFPGRFSGRQFSNSRSEMNVSTLELGDSALYLCASSAGTGGPYEQYFGPGTRLTVT.

This clone was recorded once. The chain employs TRBV5-1 and TRBJ2-3; 10 bases map to TRBD2. CDR3 size: 15 residues. V was clipped by 2 bases and J by 2 bases; unmatched bases: 2. Germline CDR1 reads SGHRS; CDR2 reads YFSETQ. For the CDR3, the DNA is TGCGCCAGCAGCTTCGGACTAGCGGACACAGATACGCAGTATTTT. Protein: CASSFGLADTDTQYF.

The V and J genes are TRBV4-3 and TRBJ1-4; D is unresolved. Germline-derived CDR1 and CDR2 are LGHNA and YSLEER. Trimming removed 0 bases from V and 0 bases from J, with 14 bases in between. This CDR3 comprises 18 residues. CDR3 residues: CASSQDLIIRSTNEKLFF. CDR3 bases: TGCGCCAGCAGCCAAGATCTAATAATTAGATCAACTAATGAAAAACTGTTTTTT.

The J gene is TRBJ2-3, the V gene TRBV27, with D possibly matching TRBD1 (6 bases). CDR3 length equals 16 residues. The germline V gene encodes CDR1 MNHEY and CDR2 SMNVEV (reference sequence). V lost 0 bases and J 3 bases, leaving 13 bases between the germline ends. DNA of the CDR3: TGTGCCAGCAGTTTATCTTACAGGGTCGGAACAGATACGCAGTATTTT. Protein: CASSLSYRVGTDTQYF.

This chain joins TRBV19 and TRBJ2-1; TRBD2 aligns across 9 bases. The ends lost 3 bases at V and 5 bases at J; junction bases unmatched: 8. Germline assignment: CDR1 LNHDA and CDR2 SQIVND (reference sequence). The CDR3 loop spans 16 amino acids. CDR3 sequence (DNA): TGTGCCAGTAGTATCTCCGGGACTAGCACTCACAATGAGCAGTTCTTC. Amino acids: CASSISGTSTHNEQFF.

This clone was counted a few times. This chain links TRBV12-5 with TRBJ1-3; a weak D match, TRBD1 (5 bases). Trimming removed 7 bases from V and 1 base from J, with 14 bases in between. CDR3 size: 15 residues. In germline, CDR1 is LGHNT, CDR2 FRNRAP. This CDR3 is CASAGGSVSGNTIYF. The CDR3 DNA is TGTGCTAGTGCGGGGGGGTCGGTTTCTGGAAACACCATATATTTT.

V usage is TRBV5-4 and J usage is TRBJ2-1, with 9 bases lining up with TRBD2. With 1 base clipped from V and 10 bases from J, the junction kept 12 bases outside the gene matches. Germline CDR1 SGHNT, CDR2 YYREEE (reference sequence). There are 16 residues in the CDR3. CDR3 DNA sequence: TGTGCCAGCAGCTTGCCGGTAGCGGGGGCAATAAGAGAGCAGTTCTTC. Its protein is CASSLPVAGAIREQFF.

This chain uses TRBV7-2 with TRBJ2-2; 9 positions agree with TRBD1. Germline trimming cut 5 bases from V and 7 bases from J; bases unmatched to any gene: 8. The CDR3 has 15 residues. Germline V gene lookup returns CDR1 SGHTA and CDR2 FQGNSA. CDR3 coding DNA: TGTGCCAGCAGCCTACGGACAGGGGTGGTCGGGGAGCTGTTTTTT. It is translated as CASSLRTGVVGELFF.

The chain couples TRBV29-1 to TRBJ1-2; 8 bases align to TRBD1. The J segment lost 2 bases and the V segment lost 5 bases, leaving 1 base of the junction unmatched. The CDR3 consists of 12 residues. Germline-derived CDR1 and CDR2 are SQVTM and ANQGSEA. The chain's CDR3 is CSVNRGNYGYTF. CDR3 in DNA: TGCAGCGTTAACAGGGGGAACTATGGCTACACCTTC.

This clone was seen a few times. The J gene is TRBJ2-2, the V gene TRBV10-1, with 9 bases lining up with TRBD1. This CDR3 spans 15 amino acids. Germline loops: CDR1 WNHNN, CDR2 SYGVQD (reference sequence). V shed 7 bases and J 4 bases; nucleotides not matched to a gene: 7. CDR3 amino acids: CASTPGQGGTGELFF. The CDR3 DNA sequence: TGCGCCAGCACCCCGGGACAGGGAGGCACCGGGGAGCTGTTTTTT.

This chain connects TRBV7-9 to TRBJ1-1; maybe TRBD1 (5 bases). The CDR3 extends over 14 amino acids. Germline CDR1 is SEHNR and CDR2 is FQNEAQ (reference sequence). With 3 bases removed from V and 4 bases from J, the gap between germline ends came to 12 bases. For the CDR3, the DNA is TGTGCCAGCAGCTTGGGCAGGGCTGTCACTGAAGCTTTCTTT. This encodes CASSLGRAVTEAFF.

V gene TRBV5-1 combines with J gene TRBJ2-7, with D possibly TRBD2 on 6 matching bases. V lost 0 bases to trimming and J lost 4 bases, with 14 bases between them. The CDR3 covers 15 residues. The germline gives CDR1 SGHRS, CDR2 YFSETQ. Here the CDR3 reads CASSLASGGLYEQYF. In DNA form, the CDR3 reads TGCGCCAGCAGCTTGGCCAGTGGGGGGTTGTACGAGCAGTACTTC.

V usage is TRBV28 and J usage is TRBJ2-7, with 7 bases identical to TRBD1. CDR1 is MDHEN, CDR2 SYDVKM, per germline. CDR3 length: 19 residues. With V trimmed by 3 bases and J by 0 bases, 17 bases remained unmatched. The DNA for the CDR3 is TGTGCCAGCAGTTTGTCCCCCTTACTCGGACAGGTGCTCTCCTACGAGCAGTACTTC. Residues: CASSLSPLLGQVLSYEQYF.

This rearrangement joins TRBV7-9 to TRBJ2-1; D not resolved. This CDR3 spans 16 amino acids. Germline CDR1 is SEHNR and CDR2 is FQNEAQ (reference sequence). V shed 7 bases and J shed 2 bases, with 18 bases lying between them. DNA of the CDR3: TGTGCCAGCACCCCTGAGTTAGAATCGGCCTACAATGAGCAGTTCTTC. The encoded protein is CASTPELESAYNEQFF.

The chain couples TRBV29-1 to TRBJ2-3; perhaps TRBD2 as D (6 bases). V was shortened by 1 base and J by 0 bases, with 20 bases between the two germline ends. The CDR3 sequence is 18 residues long. Germline CDR1 SQVTM, CDR2 ANQGSEA. CDR3: CSVEGELAATFSTDTQYF. CDR3 bases: TGCAGCGTTGAAGGGGAACTAGCCGCTACCTTTAGCACAGATACGCAGTATTTT.

A few counts support this clone. This chain links TRBV12-5 with TRBJ2-7, with TRBD1 matching 10 bases. The CDR3 contains 17 residues. Germline CDR1 reads LGHNT; CDR2 reads FRNRAP. With V trimmed by 0 bases and J by 0 bases, 5 bases remained unmatched. CDR3 nucleotides: TGTGCTAGTGGTTTGGTAATGGGACAGGGGACCTCCTACGAGCAGTACTTC. The encoded protein is CASGLVMGQGTSYEQYF.

V gene TRBV10-2 combines with J gene TRBJ2-3, with 9 nucleotides matching TRBD1. This CDR3 region has 14 residues. After removal of 6 bases from V and 5 bases from J, the junction contained 6 bases not matched to a gene. CDR1 and CDR2 (germline): WSHSY, SAAADI. CDR3 amino acids: CASSQGQGRDTQYF. The CDR3 DNA follows: TGCGCCAGCAGCCAGGGACAGGGACGAGATACGCAGTATTTT.

The V and J genes are TRBV4-1 and TRBJ2-7; 8 nucleotides line up with TRBD1. The V and J ends lost 4 bases and 6 bases, in that order; junction bases with no gene match: 14. The CDR3 loop spans 16 amino acids. In germline, CDR1 is MGHRA, CDR2 YSYEKL. CDR3 DNA: TGCGCCAGCAGCCTTCCCCATCGGACAGGGTCCGGCGAGCAGTACTTC. This encodes CASSLPHRTGSGEQYF.